Listed below are T cell receptor beta chains from one sample, sequenced in a study of blood T cell repertoires in COVID-19. The table came from immunoSEQ multiplex PCR; TCRdb's copy has only in-frame clones and leaves some out. The table includes tens of thousands of clones, approximately 91% detected once. Sequences were obtained from peripheral blood. These receptors all stem from a human donor in a cohort sampled during active COVID-19. Each CDR3 is given with its conserved first and last residue. Fields, in order: V gene, J gene, D gene, clone size, CDR3 DNA, CDR3 protein. A D gene is named only where the DNA matches it firmly. Size is stated for part of the rows, as once, few or many counts, or as a class when the clone is expanded.

TRBV3-1/TRBV3-2	TRBJ1-6	TRBD1	.	TGTGCCAGCAGCCAAGCCCAGGGGACAGGGAATTCACCCCTCCACTTT	CASSQAQGTGNSPLHF
TRBV9	TRBJ2-2	TRBD2	.	TGTGCCAGCAGCGTAGGGGCCTGGGAGGGCACCGGGGAGCTGTTTTTT	CASSVGAWEGTGELFF
TRBV7-3	TRBJ1-1	.	.	TGTGCCAGCAGCTCCGACAGGGAAGCTTTCTTT	CASSSDREAFF
TRBV5-5	TRBJ2-7	.	.	TGTGCCAGCAGTAGACAGGGAGGAGCGTACGAGCAGTACTTC	CASSRQGGAYEQYF
TRBV5-1	TRBJ2-5	.	.	TGCGCCAGCAGCCCCGCTGCGCCCCACGAGACCCAGTACTTC	CASSPAAPHETQYF
TRBV9	TRBJ2-1	.	.	TGTGCCAGCGGCCCCCCCAGGGTGAGCTCCTACAATGAGCAGTTCTTC	CASGPPRVSSYNEQFF
TRBV7-9	TRBJ1-5	TRBD1	once	TGTGCCAGCAGCTTAGCGACACAGGGGGCGAGTATCAATCAGCCCCAGCATTTT	CASSLATQGASINQPQHF
TRBV7-9	TRBJ2-2	.	once	TGTGCCAGCAGCTATACCTGGGCCCGGGCAGGGGATGACACCGGGGAGCTGTTTTTT	CASSYTWARAGDDTGELFF
TRBV28	TRBJ1-2	.	once	TGTGCCAGCAGGCGGGACGCTGGCGGAGGCTACACCTTC	CASRRDAGGGYTF
TRBV11-3	TRBJ2-7	TRBD1	few	TGTGCCAGCAGCGACCACTGGGACAGGAGTTTTAGAGGAGAGCAGTACTTC	CASSDHWDRSFRGEQYF
TRBV5-1	TRBJ1-6	.	.	TGCGCCAGCAGCAGATCCGGGGGAAATAATTCACCCCTCCACTTT	CASSRSGGNNSPLHF
TRBV28	TRBJ2-7	TRBD2	.	TGTGCCAGCAGTCCGATGACTAGCGACTCCTACGAGCAGTACTTC	CASSPMTSDSYEQYF
TRBV28	TRBJ2-2	TRBD2	once	TGTGCCAGCAGTTTAAGCGGGGGCGGGAGGGCCCTCTGGACCGGGGAGCTGTTTTTT	CASSLSGGGRALWTGELFF
TRBV19	TRBJ2-3	TRBD2	.	TGTGCCAGTAGTAAGACTAGCGGGCCTCCCAGAGATACGCAGTATTTT	CASSKTSGPPRDTQYF
TRBV7-9	TRBJ1-5	TRBD1	.	TGTGCCAGCAGCTTAGGGGACAGGGAAAATCAGCCCCAGCATTTT	CASSLGDRENQPQHF
TRBV6-4	TRBJ2-5	.	.	TGTGCCAGCAGTGACCCGTCGTGGGGGCTGGGGGAGACCCAGTACTTC	CASSDPSWGLGETQYF
TRBV3-1/TRBV3-2	TRBJ2-1	TRBD1	.	TGTGCCAGCAGCCAAGGACAGGGGGCCTGGGAGCAGTTCTTC	CASSQGQGAWEQFF
TRBV3-1/TRBV3-2	TRBJ2-3	TRBD2	.	TGTGCCAGCAGCCCGACCCCCCGGACTAGCGCCACAGATACGCAGTATTTT	CASSPTPRTSATDTQYF
TRBV27	TRBJ2-7	TRBD2	.	TGTGCCAGCGGGCCCCTTCTAGCGGGAGATGGATCCTACGAGCAGTACTTC	CASGPLLAGDGSYEQYF
TRBV10-1	TRBJ1-2	TRBD1	.	TGCGCCAGAAGGAAAGGGGACAGGGGCATGAGCTACACCTTC	CARRKGDRGMSYTF
TRBV4-2	TRBJ2-7	.	.	TGTGCCAGCAGCCAAGCTGGTCGAGTAGACTACGAGCAGTACTTC	CASSQAGRVDYEQYF
TRBV28	TRBJ2-7	TRBD2	.	TGTGCCAGCAGTCCGGGGGGGACCTCCTACGAGCAGTACTTC	CASSPGGTSYEQYF
TRBV5-5	TRBJ1-6	.	once	TGTGCCAGCAGCTCCATCCTCCCGGGGAAGTCACCCCTCCACTTT	CASSSILPGKSPLHF
TRBV6-2/TRBV6-3	TRBJ2-7	TRBD2	.	TGTGCCAGCAGTTACAAGGGACTAGCGGGTTACGAGCAGTACTTC	CASSYKGLAGYEQYF
TRBV6-2/TRBV6-3	TRBJ2-3	TRBD1	.	TGTGCCAGCACCCCCCAGGGGGCGACAGATACGCAGTATTTT	CASTPQGATDTQYF
TRBV2	TRBJ1-4	.	.	TGTGCCAGCAGTGTGGTACTAACTAATGAAAAACTGTTTTTT	CASSVVLTNEKLFF
TRBV9	TRBJ2-3	TRBD2	.	TGTGCCAGCAGCGCAGGACTAGCGGGAAGCACAGATACGCAGTATTTT	CASSAGLAGSTDTQYF
TRBV29-1	TRBJ2-1	.	.	TGCAGCGGGACAAGGGACTTCAACAATGAGCAGTTCTTC	CSGTRDFNNEQFF
TRBV4-2	TRBJ2-1	TRBD2	.	TGTGCCAGCAGCTCCCCACCCGGGACTAGCGGGAGGTCTAATGAGCAGTTCTTC	CASSSPPGTSGRSNEQFF
TRBV7-8	TRBJ2-2	TRBD2	.	TGTGCCAGCAGCATGACTAGCGGGATCGCCGGGGAGCTGTTTTTT	CASSMTSGIAGELFF
TRBV5-4	TRBJ1-6	.	.	TGTGCCAGCAGCTCACAAGGGACTGGGGGTTCACCCCTCCACTTT	CASSSQGTGGSPLHF
TRBV27	TRBJ2-7	TRBD2	.	TGTGCCAGCAGAGCGAGGAGGGAGGGCGGCGAGCAGTACTTC	CASRARREGGEQYF
TRBV19	TRBJ1-2	.	few	TGTGCCAGTAGGCAGGCGGGGACTGGGTATGGCTACACCTTC	CASRQAGTGYGYTF
TRBV28	TRBJ2-6	TRBD1	.	TGTGCCAGCAGTGGCCCCTCGGCAGGGGGCCCTCTGTGGGTCGGAACCTCTGGGGCCAACGTCCTGACTTTC	CASSGPSAGGPLWVGTSGANVLTF
TRBV7-2	TRBJ2-1	TRBD2	.	TGTGCCAGCAGCCTGGGGGGGGTCTACAATGAGCAGTTCTTC	CASSLGGVYNEQFF